The 4 T cell receptor beta chains below all came from one sample that was sequenced in a study of blood T cell repertoires in COVID-19. Method: immunoSEQ multiplex PCR; TCRdb's copy keeps in-frame clones and lacks some. The sample lists about 140,000 clones; over 80% were seen once. Sample: peripheral blood. These TCRs come from a man aged 60 to 69 with active or convalescent COVID-19.

This chain joins TRBV4-1 and TRBJ2-6; 9 nucleotides align to TRBD1. The CDR3 is 18 amino acids. V dropped 4 bases and J dropped 0; count of bases not matched to a gene: 7. Germline V gene lookup returns CDR1 MGHRA and CDR2 YSYEKL. This CDR3 reads CASSPLRGQGSGANVLTF. Here the CDR3 DNA reads TGCGCCAGCAGCCCGCTCCGGGGACAGGGCTCTGGGGCCAACGTCCTGACTTTC.

This clone came up once. The V gene is TRBV4-3, the J gene TRBJ2-4; 8 bases align to TRBD1. The CDR3 loop spans 16 amino acids. The germline gives CDR1 LGHNA, CDR2 YSLEER. After removal of 0 bases from V and 6 bases from J, the junction contained 7 bases not matched to a gene. The CDR3: CASSQEAQGARNIQYF. The CDR3 nucleotides are TGCGCCAGCAGCCAAGAAGCCCAGGGGGCTAGAAACATTCAGTACTTC.

The chain's CDR3 is CASSVETAGNTIYF. CDR3 nucleotides: TGTGCCAGCAGCGTAGAAACGGCTGGAAACACCATATATTTT. V is TRBV9 and J is TRBJ1-3; D remains ambiguous. CDR3 length: 14 residues. The germline V gene has CDR1 SGDLS and CDR2 YYNGEE. Trimming shortened V by 0 bases and J by 2 bases, and 6 bases separated the two germline ends.

The chain uses TRBV9 and TRBJ2-1; possibly TRBD1 for D (6 bases). The CDR3 extends over 15 amino acids. From germline, CDR1 is SGDLS and CDR2 YYNGEE. V was clipped by 0 bases and J by 6 bases, with 13 bases between them. The CDR3 DNA sequence: TGTGCCAGCAGCGTAGGTGGCAGGGGAACCAATGAGCAGTTCTTC. This translates into CASSVGGRGTNEQFF.